Listed below are T cell receptor beta chains from one sample, sequenced in a study of response to subunit inactivated influenza vaccine. MiXCR, run by TCRdb on the RT-PCR reads, gives a single entry per CDR3 protein. The sample yields hundreds of thousands of distinct CDR3 sequences, 7.6% seen once. The specimen comprised PBMCs from blood, sampled roughly 24 months after vaccination. These receptors were collected from a man between 50 and 75 years old who received an inactivated influenza vaccine. The CDR3 runs from the conserved cysteine through the conserved F or W. A D gene is named only where the DNA matches it firmly. Some rows mark clone size as missing; the rest say once, few, many or name a class of expanded clone.

size: many
J: TRBJ2-7
D: -
V: TRBV4-2
CDR3: CASSQVGSYEQYF
DNA: TGCGCCAGCAGCCAAGTGGGGTCCTACGAGCAGTACTTC

size: many
J: TRBJ2-1
D: -
V: TRBV20-1
CDR3: CSASGTEAYNEQFF
DNA: TGCAGTGCTAGTGGCACGGAAGCCTACAATGAGCAGTTCTTC

size: few
J: TRBJ2-3
D: -
V: TRBV7-9
CDR3: CASSFPADTTNTQYF
DNA: TGTGCCAGCAGCTTTCCCGCGGATACCACGAATACGCAGTATTTT

size: few
J: TRBJ2-7
D: -
V: TRBV19
CDR3: CASREVGVLTYEQYF
DNA: TGTGCCAGTAGGGAGGTTGGGGTGCTGACCTACGAGCAGTACTTC

size: many
J: TRBJ2-2
D: TRBD1
V: TRBV11-2
CDR3: CASRIRTGETGELFF
DNA: TGTGCCAGCAGGATCAGGACAGGGGAGACCGGGGAGCTGTTTTTT

size: -
J: TRBJ2-2
D: TRBD2
V: TRBV12-3/TRBV12-4
CDR3: CASSAPGGTGELFF
DNA: TGTGCCAGCAGCGCCCCGGGGGGGACCGGGGAGCTGTTTTTT

size: -
J: TRBJ2-7
D: -
V: TRBV7-2
CDR3: CASSPQPGKEYF
DNA: TGTGCCAGCAGCCCCCAACCGGGGAAGGAGTACTTC

size: -
J: TRBJ2-7
D: -
V: TRBV12-3/TRBV12-4
CDR3: CASSFSPSGGSYEQYF
DNA: TGTGCCAGCAGTTTTTCCCCTTCGGGCGGATCCTACGAGCAGTACTTC

size: -
J: TRBJ1-5
D: -
V: TRBV6-5
CDR3: CASSYPPQGGAQPQHF
DNA: TGTGCCAGCAGTTACCCCCCCCAGGGAGGTGCTCAGCCCCAGCATTTT

size: -
J: TRBJ1-4
D: -
V: TRBV7-2
CDR3: CASSYRRLTEEKLFF
DNA: TGTGCCAGCAGCTACCGACGGCTCACTGAAGAAAAACTGTTTTTT

size: -
J: TRBJ1-1
D: TRBD1
V: TRBV29-1
CDR3: CSVGKQGSTEAFF
DNA: TGCAGCGTTGGGAAACAGGGGAGCACTGAAGCTTTCTTT

size: few
J: TRBJ2-3
D: TRBD1
V: TRBV9
CDR3: CASSVGTGSSTDTQYF
DNA: TGTGCCAGCAGCGTCGGGACAGGGAGTAGCACAGATACGCAGTATTTT

size: -
J: TRBJ2-3
D: -
V: TRBV7-3
CDR3: CASSLTFHRTDTQYF
DNA: TGTGCCAGCAGCCTAACTTTCCATCGCACAGATACGCAGTATTTT

size: -
J: TRBJ2-2
D: -
V: TRBV7-9
CDR3: CASSPRASERGGELFF
DNA: TGTGCCAGCAGCCCGAGGGCTAGCGAACGAGGCGGGGAGCTGTTTTTT

size: many
J: TRBJ2-7
D: TRBD2
V: TRBV20-1
CDR3: CSATPSGLHYEQYF
DNA: TGCAGTGCCACCCCATCGGGACTACACTACGAGCAGTACTTC

size: few
J: TRBJ2-3
D: TRBD1
V: TRBV7-9
CDR3: CASSLGDRGLTDTQYF
DNA: TGTGCCAGCAGCTTAGGGGACAGGGGTTTGACAGATACGCAGTATTTT

size: -
J: TRBJ2-3
D: TRBD1
V: TRBV5-5
CDR3: CASSFYRRQGATDTQYF
DNA: TGTGCCAGCAGCTTCTACCGTCGACAGGGGGCCACAGATACGCAGTATTTT

size: many
J: TRBJ2-7
D: TRBD1
V: TRBV29-1
CDR3: CSVPGTDPREQYF
DNA: TGCAGCGTCCCAGGGACAGACCCTCGGGAGCAGTACTTC

size: -
J: TRBJ1-2
D: -
V: TRBV13
CDR3: CASSTLRGAYGYTF
DNA: TGTGCCAGCAGCACACTCCGGGGGGCTTATGGCTACACCTTC

size: few
J: TRBJ1-1
D: -
V: TRBV5-5
CDR3: CASSFILGGSNTEAFF
DNA: TGTGCCAGCAGCTTTATTTTGGGCGGATCGAACACTGAAGCTTTCTTT

size: -
J: TRBJ1-5
D: TRBD1
V: TRBV7-2
CDR3: CASSLGGTGVQPQHF
DNA: TGTGCCAGCAGCTTAGGGGGGACAGGGGTACAGCCCCAGCATTTT

size: -
J: TRBJ2-4
D: -
V: TRBV6-5
CDR3: CASSYSFGVGSKNIQYF
DNA: TGTGCCAGCAGTTACTCGTTCGGGGTGGGTTCGAAAAACATTCAGTACTTC

size: -
J: TRBJ2-3
D: -
V: TRBV6-1
CDR3: CASREVRSLTDTQYF
DNA: TGTGCCAGCCGTGAAGTCCGAAGCCTCACAGATACGCAGTATTTT

size: many
J: TRBJ2-7
D: -
V: TRBV2
CDR3: CASSNGRVDQYF
DNA: TGTGCCAGCAGCAACGGGCGGGTAGATCAGTACTTC

size: -
J: TRBJ2-1
D: TRBD2
V: TRBV5-1
CDR3: CASSLRPSGMDEQFF
DNA: TGCGCCAGCAGCTTGAGGCCTAGCGGGATGGATGAGCAGTTCTTC

size: -
J: TRBJ2-1
D: -
V: TRBV20-1
CDR3: CSANQGGYNERFF
DNA: TGCAGTGCCAACCAGGGGGGCTACAATGAGCGGTTCTTC

size: few
J: TRBJ1-2
D: -
V: TRBV27
CDR3: CASSLFAGGPNYGYTF
DNA: TGTGCCAGCAGTTTATTTGCCGGGGGCCCTAACTATGGCTACACCTTC

size: -
J: TRBJ2-7
D: TRBD1
V: TRBV5-5
CDR3: CATSSGPGQGDSYEQYF
DNA: TGTGCCACCAGCTCGGGACCGGGACAGGGGGACTCCTACGAGCAGTACTTC

size: many
J: TRBJ2-1
D: -
V: TRBV6-4
CDR3: CASSDSSYNEQFF
DNA: TGTGCCAGCAGTGACAGCTCCTACAATGAGCAGTTCTTC

size: many
J: TRBJ1-2
D: TRBD1
V: TRBV27
CDR3: CASSYVPGQGSTF
DNA: TGTGCCAGCAGTTACGTCCCGGGACAGGGTTCCACCTTC

size: -
J: TRBJ1-4
D: -
V: TRBV10-1
CDR3: CASRSRLSNEKLFF
DNA: TGCGCCAGCAGATCGCGGCTTTCTAATGAAAAACTGTTTTTT

size: few
J: TRBJ2-7
D: -
V: TRBV20-1
CDR3: CSARPGQSYEQYF
DNA: TGCAGTGCTAGACCGGGACAATCCTACGAGCAGTACTTC

size: -
J: TRBJ2-1
D: TRBD1
V: TRBV6-2/TRBV6-3
CDR3: CASSYDRGLLNNEQFF
DNA: TGTGCCAGCAGTTACGACAGGGGGCTGCTTAACAATGAGCAGTTCTTC

size: -
J: TRBJ1-6
D: TRBD1
V: TRBV5-1
CDR3: CASSSGQELNSPLHF
DNA: TGCGCCAGCAGCTCCGGACAGGAGCTTAATTCACCCCTCCACTTT

size: few
J: TRBJ1-2
D: -
V: TRBV6-1
CDR3: CASSAFLVSGGLGYTF
DNA: TGTGCCAGCAGCGCTTTTCTGGTTTCGGGGGGCTTGGGCTACACCTTC

size: few
J: TRBJ1-4
D: -
V: TRBV20-1
CDR3: CSANREANEKLFF
DNA: TGCAGTGCTAACAGGGAAGCTAATGAAAAACTGTTTTTT

size: -
J: TRBJ2-1
D: -
V: TRBV19
CDR3: CASSIAENPYNEQFF
DNA: TGTGCCAGTAGTATAGCGGAGAATCCCTACAATGAGCAGTTCTTC

size: -
J: TRBJ2-2
D: -
V: TRBV29-1
CDR3: CSVDRRGTGELFF
DNA: TGCAGCGTTGACCGGCGGGGCACCGGGGAGCTGTTTTTT

size: few
J: TRBJ2-7
D: -
V: TRBV7-2
CDR3: CASSLTRFDEQYF
DNA: TGTGCCAGCAGCTTAACACGTTTCGACGAGCAGTACTTC

size: -
J: TRBJ2-7
D: -
V: TRBV6-2/TRBV6-3
CDR3: CASSSPGGEQYF
DNA: TGTGCCAGCTCTTCCCCCGGGGGCGAGCAGTACTTC

size: -
J: TRBJ1-2
D: -
V: TRBV5-1
CDR3: CASNLTWTFNYGYTF
DNA: TGCGCCAGCAACCTAACCTGGACCTTTAACTATGGCTACACCTTC

size: -
J: TRBJ2-5
D: -
V: TRBV11-2
CDR3: CASSPEPGQETQYF
DNA: TGTGCCAGCAGCCCGGAGCCGGGGCAAGAGACCCAGTACTTC

size: -
J: TRBJ1-6
D: TRBD1
V: TRBV7-9
CDR3: CASSNGQGTSPLHF
DNA: TGTGCCAGCAGCAACGGACAGGGCACTTCACCCCTCCACTTT

size: many
J: TRBJ2-4
D: -
V: TRBV29-1
CDR3: CSVEDLSGIQYF
DNA: TGCAGCGTTGAAGATCTGAGTGGCATTCAGTACTTC

size: few
J: TRBJ2-7
D: -
V: TRBV29-1
CDR3: CSVEEPGRYQQYF
DNA: TGCAGCGTTGAAGAACCGGGACGATATCAGCAGTACTTC

size: -
J: TRBJ1-3
D: -
V: TRBV12-3/TRBV12-4
CDR3: CASRIPGRMVPGNTIYF
DNA: TGTGCCAGCAGAATCCCGGGACGGATGGTCCCTGGAAACACCATATATTTT

size: many
J: TRBJ2-3
D: -
V: TRBV20-1
CDR3: CSARTPSRGATDTQYF
DNA: TGCAGTGCTAGAACCCCTTCCAGGGGCGCGACAGATACGCAGTATTTT

size: few
J: TRBJ1-2
D: -
V: TRBV7-9
CDR3: CASSNLRDGLYGYTF
DNA: TGTGCCAGCAGCAACCTCCGGGACGGTCTCTATGGCTACACCTTC

size: -
J: TRBJ2-1
D: TRBD2
V: TRBV7-9
CDR3: CASSLTSGRALNEQFF
DNA: TGTGCCAGCAGCTTAACTAGCGGGAGGGCCCTCAATGAGCAGTTCTTC

size: -
J: TRBJ1-5
D: -
V: TRBV28
CDR3: CASSDRDTPGPQHF
DNA: TGTGCCAGCAGTGACCGGGACACCCCGGGGCCCCAGCATTTT

size: many
J: TRBJ2-2
D: -
V: TRBV27
CDR3: CASSLQGYGELFF
DNA: TGTGCCAGCAGTTTGCAGGGGTACGGGGAGCTGTTTTTT

size: -
J: TRBJ2-1
D: TRBD2
V: TRBV2
CDR3: CAGAGDNYNEQFF
DNA: TGTGCCGGTGCGGGGGATAATTACAATGAGCAGTTCTTC

size: few
J: TRBJ2-1
D: -
V: TRBV3-1
CDR3: CASSQGRRVSYNEQFF
DNA: TGTGCCAGCAGCCAGGGGCGCAGGGTCTCCTACAATGAGCAGTTCTTC

size: once
J: TRBJ2-3
D: -
V: TRBV7-2
CDR3: CARSLRMDSRDTQYF
DNA: TGTGCCAGGAGCCTACGAATGGACAGCCGAGATACGCAGTATTTT

size: many
J: TRBJ1-4
D: -
V: TRBV4-1
CDR3: CASSQEEGWGADEKLFF
DNA: TGCGCCAGCAGCCAAGAAGAGGGCTGGGGGGCCGATGAAAAACTGTTTTTT